This T cell receptor (beta chain) was sequenced for a study of shared clonotypes between healthy human individuals. Clones were read by immunoSEQ multiplex PCR, and TCRdb kept only the in-frame ones, dropping some. The table records over 2 million clones, around 95% of them present only once. The CDR3 sequence is 16 residues long. The V and J ends lost 7 bases and 0 bases respectively, with 18 bases between them. Germline V gene lookup returns CDR1 SEHNR and CDR2 FQNEAQ (reference sequence). Details on this clone: Its antigen is unknown.

Study findings and constraints: Sequencing of the sorted subsets was shown by rarefaction to be incomplete despite large depth.

The chain carries TRBV7-9 and TRBJ1-2; D not certain. Sequencing was done on a sample of naive CD4+ T cells sorted from blood. Described subset: CD45RA+ positively selected. The clonotype originates from a young man in good health. The CDR3 nucleotides read TGTGCCAGCACCTTCGATACCAGCCCAGCTAACTATGGCTACACCTTC. Translating it yields CASTFDTSPANYGYTF.